The 10 T cell receptor beta chains reported below all come from one sample, sequenced in a study of vaccination and CD4 T cells after COVID-19. The treatment denotes: roughly 10-day PBMC culture with coronavirus spike peptide pools or control peptides (ViraFEST assay). Cultured CD4+ T cell DNA underwent sequencing with the Oncomine TCR Beta short-read assay. TCRdb fed the PCR reads into MiXCR, producing one record per CDR3 protein. The data contain tens of thousands of distinct CDR3 sequences, 58% of them seen just once; the ten biggest clones take up 2.8%. Which antigens these TCRs recognize remains unknown. Sequenced input: CD4+ T cells from blood, cultured in vitro. The source is a human donor who had recovered from COVID-19.

This chain links TRBV18 with TRBJ2-7, with 8 bases lining up with TRBD1. Germline CDR1 reads KGHSH; CDR2 reads LQKENI. This CDR3 has 15 amino acids. V trimming: 4 bases; J trimming: 6 bases; junction bases outside the gene matches: 11. CDR3 protein: CASSRERTGLGEQYF. The CDR3 coding sequence is TGTGCCAGCTCACGCGAGCGGACAGGGTTAGGCGAGCAGTACTTC.

The V and J genes are TRBV7-2 and TRBJ1-3; D is perhaps TRBD1 (5 bases). This CDR3 comprises 17 residues. Germline CDR1 SGHTA, CDR2 FQGNSA. Trimming pared 2 bases from V and 1 base from J, leaving 15 bases between. The CDR3 DNA reads as TGTGCCAGCAGCTTATATTCGGGGGTGGGATCTGGAAACACCATATATTTT. This codes for CASSLYSGVGSGNTIYF.

The CDR3 sequence: CASSLGINSPLHF. The CDR3 DNA follows: TGTGCCAGCAGCTTGGGGATAAATTCACCCCTCCACTTT. This rearrangement joins TRBV7-3 to TRBJ1-6; D ambiguous. V lost 3 bases to trimming and J lost 7 bases, with 7 bases between them. Germline V gene lookup returns CDR1 SGHTA and CDR2 FQGTGA. The CDR3 runs to 13 residues.

This clonotype has a single count. The chain recombines TRBV19 with TRBJ1-4; the D gene is possibly TRBD1 (6 bases). Germline lookup yields CDR1 LNHDA and CDR2 SQIVND (reference sequence). The germline V and J ends were trimmed by 9 bases and 7 bases, with 18 bases remaining between them. CDR3 length: 14 amino acids. The chain's CDR3 is CASSFAGDSEKLFF. As DNA, the CDR3 is TGTGCCAGCTCCTTCGCAGGGGATTCTGAAAAACTGTTTTTT.

V usage is TRBV19 and J usage is TRBJ1-2; unclear D gene. Trimming cost V 9 bases and J 4 bases, with 12 bases left between them. The length of the CDR3 is 12 residues. From germline, CDR1 is LNHDA and CDR2 SQIVND (reference sequence). The CDR3 DNA is TGTGCCAGCCGACGGGCGGGCTATGGCTACACCTTC. Encoded protein: CASRRAGYGYTF.

V and J are TRBV2 and TRBJ2-2; possibly TRBD1 for D (6 bases). The ends were cut back, 8 bases at V and 4 bases at J, with 17 bases in the middle. CDR1 SNHLY and CDR2 FYNNEI come from the germline V gene. The CDR3 has 15 amino acids. The CDR3 region has the DNA TGTGCCAGCGGAAAGCGGCAGGGGTTCACCGGGGAGCTGTTTTTT. It specifies CASGKRQGFTGELFF. Using reference TRBV2 and TRBJ2-2 for the parts outside the CDR3, the full variable domain is EPEVTQTPSHQVTQMGQEVILRCVPISNHLYFYWYRQILGQKVEFLVSFYNNEISEKSEIFDDQFSVERPDGSNFTLKIRSTKLEDSAMYFCASGKRQGFTGELFFGEGSRLTVL.

The chain uses TRBV12-3 or TRBV12-4 and TRBJ2-1; 13 positions match TRBD2. Losses at the gene ends were 7 bases for V and 9 bases for J; bases not matched to a gene: 9. This CDR3 contains 15 residues. CDR3 coding DNA: TGTGCCAGCACCCCACTAGCGGGAGGGGGGAGTGAGCAGTTCTTC. The encoded protein is CASTPLAGGGSEQFF.

This rearrangement joins TRBV7-9 to TRBJ1-6, with TRBD1 as a possible D gene (5 bases). From germline, CDR1 is SEHNR and CDR2 FQNEAQ (reference sequence). This CDR3 is built from 15 residues. With 1 base removed from V and 7 bases from J, the gap between germline ends came to 11 bases. CDR3 DNA: TGTGCCAGCAGCTTAGGGAGGGGAGGGAATTCACCCCTCCACTTT. It encodes CASSLGRGGNSPLHF.

This clonotype has more than one count but fewer than ten. CDR3 bases: TGTGCCACTGAACCCTCGCAGCCGAACACTGAAGCTTTCTTT. Its translation is CATEPSQPNTEAFF. The chain is built from TRBV2 and TRBJ1-1; unclear D gene. V lost 10 bases and J lost 1, with 16 bases in between. CDR1 and CDR2 (germline): SNHLY, FYNNEI. The CDR3 has 14 residues.

This chain uses TRBV5-1 with TRBJ1-4; D is possibly TRBD1 (6 bases). The germline CDR1 and CDR2 sequences are SGHRS and YFSETQ. The ends were cut back, 4 bases at V and 7 bases at J, with 11 bases in the middle. The CDR3 length is 13 residues. CDR3 in amino acids: CASSAQGSEKLFF. The CDR3, as DNA: TGCGCCAGCAGCGCACAGGGAAGTGAAAAACTGTTTTTT.